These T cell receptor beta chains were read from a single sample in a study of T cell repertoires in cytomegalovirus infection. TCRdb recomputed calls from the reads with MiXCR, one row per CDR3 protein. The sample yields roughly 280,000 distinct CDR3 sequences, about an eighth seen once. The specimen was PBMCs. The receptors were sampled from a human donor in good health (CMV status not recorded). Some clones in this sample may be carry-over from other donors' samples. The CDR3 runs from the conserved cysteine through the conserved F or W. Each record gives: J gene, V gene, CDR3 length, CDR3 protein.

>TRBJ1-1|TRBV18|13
CASSLNGQTEAFF
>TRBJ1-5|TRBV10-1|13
CASSEGAFQPQHF
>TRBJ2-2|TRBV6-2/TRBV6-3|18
CASSRWEGTGPNTGELFF
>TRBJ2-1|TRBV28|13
CASRENRYNEQFF
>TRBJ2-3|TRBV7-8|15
CASSPTGRATDTQYF
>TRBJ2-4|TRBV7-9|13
CASSLDTKNIQYF
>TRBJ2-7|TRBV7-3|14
CASSRGQGGYEQYF
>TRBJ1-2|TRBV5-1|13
CASGLDQGYGYTF
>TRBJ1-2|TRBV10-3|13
CAIRKGWDYGYTF
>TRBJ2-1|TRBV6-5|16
CASSSVRDREYNEQFF
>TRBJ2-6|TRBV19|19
CASIPRSGEKGSGANVLTF
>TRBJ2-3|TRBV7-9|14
CASRKGQSTDTQYF
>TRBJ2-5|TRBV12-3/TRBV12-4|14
CASSYASGRETQYF
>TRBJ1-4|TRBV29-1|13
CSVGTAGGEKLFF
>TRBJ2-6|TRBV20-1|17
CSARAMGIDSGANVLTF
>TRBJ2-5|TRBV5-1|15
CASSLVSGVEETQYF
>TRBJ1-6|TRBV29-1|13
CSLGGQGTSPLHF
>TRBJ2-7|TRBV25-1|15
CASSEWGGQGGEQYF
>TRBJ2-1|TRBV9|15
CASSVEQGAGNEQFF
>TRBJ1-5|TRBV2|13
CASGRQGAQPQHF
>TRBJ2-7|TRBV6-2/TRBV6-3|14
CASSYGPATYEQYF
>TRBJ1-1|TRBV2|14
CASSEQSLGTEAFF
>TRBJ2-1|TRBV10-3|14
CAISPLTGGDEQFF
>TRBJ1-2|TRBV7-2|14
CASSSGQGAYGYTF
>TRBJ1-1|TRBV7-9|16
CASSVRPGTGNTEAFF
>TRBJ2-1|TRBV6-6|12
CATGHVWDEQFF
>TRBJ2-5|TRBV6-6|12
CASRAGVETQYF
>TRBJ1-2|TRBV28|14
CASRPPGGNYGYTF
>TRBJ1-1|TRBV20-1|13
CSAPGQINTEAFF
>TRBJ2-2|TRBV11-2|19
CASSPGVAGVSVNTGELFF
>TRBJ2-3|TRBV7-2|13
CASSLAGADTQYF
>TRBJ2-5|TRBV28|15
CASSSGGSGQETQYF
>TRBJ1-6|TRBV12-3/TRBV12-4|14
CASQQRGANSPLHF